This T cell receptor beta chain comes out of a study of memory CD4+ T cells and cytomegalovirus serostatus (dated by TCRdb to about 2019). As for the study more broadly: The cohort included approximately 35 healthy adults from Belgium, of whom 9 were CMV seropositive and about 25 were CMV seronegative. CD4+ memory TCRbeta repertoires of a Belgian cohort with known cytomegalovirus serostatus were sequenced in order to replicate a published TCR-based CMV serostatus classifier.

Findings and caveats that apply to the study as a whole: Among the approximately 160 previously reported CMV-associated TCRbeta sequences, 67 showed up in the CD4+ memory repertoires, with each one found in between one and five individuals. Only CD4+CD45RO+ memory cells were sequenced, in contrast to the original study, in which naive and memory CD4+ and CD8+ populations were covered. On the Belgian cohort, the classifier based on the original framework reached a median bootstrapped AUC of approximately 0.95, with a 95% CI of 0.76-1.00. Results were interpreted as suggesting that the CMV-associated TCR signature is largely present in the CD4+ memory repertoire. For predicting CMV serostatus, the median bootstrapped AUC was 0.95 using the original framework and approximately 0.9 using a US-trained random forest.

The germline V gene supplies CDR1 SGDLS and CDR2 YYNGEE. V loses 0 bases of germline sequence and J loses 4 bases, and the interval between the two ends is 6 bases. From the cysteine up to the phenylalanine, the CDR3 has a length of 13 residues. CDR3 DNA is the only sequence kept; it has 39 bases, read in frame from the first base. The Quick-DNA Microprep Kit was used to extract genomic DNA from the sorted cells. Amplification of TCRbeta DNA was done with the immunoSEQ hsTCRbeta kit, following the protocol from the manufacturer. An Illumina MiSeq instrument was used to sequence the TCRbeta libraries. The study's processing was this. Following removal of out-of-frame sequences, about 2,200,000 distinct TCRbeta sequences were retained, with an average of about 63,000 per individual. Each individual was scored using the number of 164 previously reported CMV-associated TCRbeta sequences that the individual carried and the total number of productive distinct TCRbeta sequences. A beta-binomial model was reimplemented in Python, and scikit-learn random forests with default parameters were trained on US cohort data. Classifier performance on the Belgian cohort was reported as the median AUC with percentile confidence intervals calculated over 10,000 bootstrap iterations. TCRdb provides this immuneACCESS table in a form limited to in-frame rearrangements. Some clones are lacking; in checked studies, under half of them reflect an unresolved V gene, and why the rest are absent is not known. V, J and clone size reflect that table, while D and trimming were determined from the DNA. The table for this sample lists fewer than 35,000 clones; 70% to 80% of them were counted only once. 0.85% to 1.1% of the sample belongs to the ten largest clones.

Single viable CD3+CD4+CD8-CD45RO+ cells were sorted as memory CD4+ T cells on a FACSAria II. CMV serostatus was assessed using a Roche Elecsys assay, by which serum IgG against CMV pp150, pp28, p38 and p52 was detected. After the samples were thawed, total CD4+ T cells were enriched through positive selection using CD4 magnetic microbeads. The samples came from a different study that was designed specifically to examine the CD4+ T cell memory repertoire. Peripheral blood mononuclear cells were isolated and cryopreserved following standard operating procedures; serum was stored at -80 °C. CD3-PerCP (BW264/56), CD4-APC (RPA-T4), CD45RO-PE (UCHT1) and CD8-Pacific Orange (3B5) antibodies were used for staining, and non-viable cells were excluded with Sytox blue. This clone has a handful of counts. Its cognate antigen has yet to be identified. Base qualities were left out, and no much larger clone turns up one base away.

The receptor chain draws on TRBV9 and TRBJ2-3, with an unclear D gene assignment. The sequence was obtained from an adult in good health and CMV-seronegative. The sequencing input was memory CD4+ T cells from blood. The DNA is TGTGCCAGCAGCGTAGCAGTCGCAGATACGCAGTATTTT. Its translation is CASSVAVADTQYF.